This is a list of T cell receptor beta chains from one sample in a study of T cells in Graves' hyperthyroidism and ophthalmopathy. TCRdb used MiXCR to reprocess the multiplex PCR reads, holding one entry per CDR3 protein. The sample records fewer than 450,000 distinct CDR3 sequences, approximately 18% being singletons. Sequenced: blood. Receptors originate from a woman aged 25 to 45 with Graves' hyperthyroidism that later progressed to Graves' ophthalmopathy. Each CDR3 is given with its conserved first and last residue. Fields, in order: clone size, V gene, D gene, J gene, CDR3 protein, CDR3 DNA. A D gene is named only where the DNA matches it firmly. The listing skips clone size in some rows; elsewhere it reads once, few, many or a size class.

NA,TRBV20-1,TRBD1,TRBJ1-2,CSARDVWGQGASYTF,TGCAGTGCTAGAGATGTGTGGGGACAGGGGGCGAGCTACACCTTC
few,TRBV28,NA,TRBJ2-1,CASSLDRGLRGVEFF,TGTGCCAGCAGTTTAGACCGTGGGCTCAGAGGCGTGGAGTTCTTC
NA,TRBV20-1,NA,TRBJ2-1,CSARSVGALTYNEQFF,TGCAGTGCTAGATCGGTCGGGGCCCTGACCTACAATGAGCAGTTCTTC
NA,TRBV5-5,NA,TRBJ1-1,CASSLSGGRKTEAFF,TGTGCCAGCAGCTTATCCGGGGGGCGCAAGACTGAAGCTTTCTTT
many,TRBV2,NA,TRBJ2-2,CASSSDRPTGELFF,TGTGCCAGCTCCTCTGATCGGCCGACCGGGGAGCTGTTTTTT
NA,TRBV20-1,TRBD2,TRBJ2-7,CSARDDGTSGREGSGEQYF,TGCAGTGCTAGAGATGATGGGACTAGCGGGAGGGAGGGGTCCGGTGAGCAGTACTTC
NA,TRBV28,NA,TRBJ2-4,CASSLSFRGPKTNIQYF,TGTGCCAGCAGTTTAAGTTTTCGGGGGCCAAAAACAAACATTCAGTACTTC
NA,TRBV12-3/TRBV12-4,TRBD1,TRBJ2-2,CASSATGTGELFF,TGTGCCAGCAGTGCGACAGGGACCGGGGAGCTGTTTTTT
many,TRBV27,NA,TRBJ2-5,CASREGGGPGETQYF,TGTGCCAGCAGAGAGGGGGGAGGGCCGGGAGAGACCCAGTACTTC
many,TRBV20-1,NA,TRBJ1-4,CSAQAPNEKLFF,TGCAGTGCTCAGGCCCCTAATGAAAAACTGTTTTTT
many,TRBV12-3/TRBV12-4,TRBD1,TRBJ2-1,CASRPGTGGDGEQFF,TGTGCCAGCAGGCCCGGGACAGGGGGTGATGGTGAGCAGTTCTTC
NA,TRBV9,NA,TRBJ2-3,CASSVATGEADTQYF,TGTGCCAGCAGCGTAGCCACAGGGGAGGCAGATACGCAGTATTTT
few,TRBV7-9,TRBD2,TRBJ2-1,CASSLLHGTSGEPSYNEQFF,TGTGCCAGCAGCCTCCTTCACGGGACTAGCGGGGAGCCCTCCTACAATGAGCAGTTCTTC
NA,TRBV30,NA,TRBJ1-4,CAWSVLGVLFF,TGTGCCTGGAGTGTACTCGGAGTACTGTTTTTT
many,TRBV28,NA,TRBJ2-2,CAGRDKNTGELFF,TGTGCCGGCCGGGACAAGAACACCGGGGAGCTGTTTTTT
NA,TRBV3-1,NA,TRBJ2-7,CASSQEGTYSYEQYF,TGTGCCAGCAGCCAAGAGGGGACATACTCCTACGAGCAGTACTTC
few,TRBV25-1,NA,TRBJ2-3,CASNSVSTDTQYF,TGTGCCAGCAACAGCGTAAGCACAGATACGCAGTATTTT
NA,TRBV5-1,TRBD2,TRBJ2-5,CASSLAPSGGGETQYF,TGCGCCAGCAGCTTGGCTCCATCCGGGGGGGGGGAGACCCAGTACTTC
many,TRBV6-1,TRBD1,TRBJ1-5,CASSEYGQANQPQHF,TGTGCCAGCAGTGAATATGGACAGGCAAATCAGCCCCAGCATTTT
NA,TRBV9,TRBD1,TRBJ2-1,CASSGRDRHDNEQFF,TGTGCCAGCAGCGGCCGGGACAGACATGACAATGAGCAGTTCTTC
NA,TRBV12-5,TRBD1,TRBJ1-6,CASASGQGLYNSPLHF,TGTGCTAGTGCCTCGGGACAGGGACTTTATAATTCACCCCTCCACTTT
NA,TRBV6-5,NA,TRBJ1-6,CASSYSGHTNSPLHF,TGTGCCAGCAGTTACAGCGGACACACGAATTCACCCCTCCACTTT
NA,TRBV25-1,TRBD2,TRBJ2-5,CASSDDYPGGHWYF,TGTGCCAGCAGTGATGATTACCCGGGAGGGCACTGGTACTTC
many,TRBV20-1,NA,TRBJ2-4,CSVGVLAKNIQYF,TGCAGTGTAGGGGTCCTAGCCAAAAACATTCAGTACTTC
many,TRBV18,NA,TRBJ1-2,CASSPPGRISSGYGYTF,TGTGCCAGCTCACCACCGGGACGGATAAGTTCCGGCTATGGCTACACCTTC
many,TRBV27,NA,TRBJ2-2,CASSLWRGRTGELFF,TGTGCCAGCAGTTTATGGCGGGGTCGCACCGGGGAGCTGTTTTTT
few,TRBV6-2/TRBV6-3,NA,TRBJ1-1,CASRPSGMNTEAFF,TGTGCCAGCAGGCCGAGCGGAATGAACACTGAAGCTTTCTTT
many,TRBV4-1,NA,TRBJ1-2,CASSQGVGAGYTF,TGCGCCAGCAGCCAAGGTGTCGGGGCTGGCTACACCTTC
many,TRBV6-1,NA,TRBJ1-1,CASSVQDLNTEAFF,TGTGCCAGCAGTGTTCAGGATTTGAACACTGAAGCTTTCTTT
few,TRBV9,NA,TRBJ2-3,CASSDFTDTQYF,TGTGCCAGCAGCGACTTCACAGATACGCAGTATTTT
NA,TRBV30,NA,TRBJ2-7,CAWSPGTPGGQYF,TGTGCCTGGAGCCCGGGGACCCCAGGCGGGCAGTACTTC
NA,TRBV18,NA,TRBJ1-2,CASSNRHRADYGYTF,TGTGCCAGCTCAAATAGACACCGGGCGGACTATGGCTACACCTTC
many,TRBV27,NA,TRBJ1-6,CASSYAGKPYNSPLHF,TGTGCCAGCAGTTATGCGGGGAAGCCCTATAATTCACCCCTCCACTTT
many,TRBV28,NA,TRBJ2-1,CASSNNEQFF,TGTGCCAGCAGCAACAATGAGCAGTTCTTC
many,TRBV20-1,TRBD1,TRBJ2-3,CSARMQGALFIRDTQYF,TGCAGTGCTAGAATGCAGGGGGCGTTATTTATCAGAGATACGCAGTATTTT
many,TRBV30,TRBD1,TRBJ1-6,CACPDRDSAYSPLHF,TGTGCCTGCCCGGACAGGGACTCTGCCTATTCACCCCTCCACTTT
many,TRBV28,TRBD1,TRBJ1-2,CASSREHRRGHYGGYTF,TGTGCCAGCAGCCGTGAACACCGCAGGGGGCATTATGGTGGCTACACCTTC
few,TRBV19,NA,TRBJ2-2,CASSIRDGANTGELFF,TGTGCCAGTAGTATACGCGACGGAGCGAACACCGGGGAGCTGTTTTTT
few,TRBV30,TRBD1,TRBJ2-5,CAWEPGQGVREQYF,TGTGCCTGGGAACCGGGACAGGGTGTAAGAGAGCAGTACTTC
many,TRBV5-5,TRBD1,TRBJ2-7,CASSETGGGGSYEQYF,TGTGCCAGCAGCGAAACAGGGGGCGGTGGCTCCTACGAGCAGTACTTC
NA,TRBV19,NA,TRBJ1-5,CASSIPDRPQHF,TGTGCCAGTAGTATCCCCGATCGGCCCCAGCATTTT